These 14 T cell receptor beta chains originate from one sample sequenced in a study of T cells expressing NK-cell markers. TCRdb reprocessed the 5' RACE reads; each CDR3 protein has one entry and no DNA is given. The sample yields under 500,000 distinct CDR3 sequences, of which the top ten take up roughly 8%. The sequencing sample was made of blood T cells: a sorted CD56 or NKG2C T cell subset, CD4+ or CD8+ T cells, or bulk PBMC T cells (not recorded which). Receptor source: a woman between 18 and 75 years old in good health.

The gene calls are TRBV18 and TRBJ2-7; without DNA, the TCRdb call of TRBD2 cannot be checked. This CDR3 region has 13 residues. The V gene's germline CDR1 is KGHSH and CDR2 LQKENI. CDR3 in amino acids: CASSPLRDYEQYF.

V usage is TRBV3-1 and J usage is TRBJ1-1; absent DNA, TCRdb's TRBD1 call cannot be checked. The CDR3 is 15 residues long. The V gene's germline CDR1 is LGHDT and CDR2 YNNKEL (reference sequence). CDR3 region: CASSWRRQVNTEAFF.

The chain couples TRBV7-2 to TRBJ2-2; TCRdb picks TRBD1, but there is no DNA to check that call. Germline V gene data show CDR1 as SGHTA and CDR2 as FQGNSA. The CDR3 length is 17 residues. The CDR3: CASSLGRDRVHTGELFF.

The chain has TRBV6-1 and TRBJ1-6. Germline lookup yields CDR1 MNHNS and CDR2 SASEGT. CDR3 length: 15 residues. The CDR3 sequence is CASSVGRIARSPLHF.

The rearrangement uses TRBV7-9 and TRBJ2-7; TCRdb outputs TRBD1, but without DNA this stays unchecked. From germline, CDR1 is SEHNR and CDR2 FQNEAQ (reference sequence). The CDR3 covers 15 residues. The CDR3 spells CASSGDRGTTYEQYF.

V gene TRBV6-2 or TRBV6-3 combines with J gene TRBJ2-3; TCRdb calls TRBD2, which cannot be checked without DNA. The CDR3 has 16 residues. Looked up from germline, CDR1 is MNHEY and CDR2 is SVGEGT. The CDR3 protein is CASSYLTSGVTDTQYF.

The chain recombines TRBV10-3 with TRBJ1-1. Per the germline V gene, CDR1 is ENHRY and CDR2 is SYGVKD. This CDR3 has 13 residues. The CDR3: CAIRAPEGTEAFF.

V usage is TRBV29-1 and J usage is TRBJ2-7. The germline gives CDR1 SQVTM, CDR2 ANQGSEA. This CDR3 is 12 amino acids long. CDR3 in amino acids: CSVVHTMREQYF.

The rearrangement joins TRBV6-5 to TRBJ2-1; the D call from TCRdb, TRBD2, cannot be confirmed without DNA. The CDR3 has 15 amino acids. Germline values: CDR1 MNHEY, CDR2 SVGAGI. CDR3 sequence reads: CASSYSTSGDNEQFF.

V gene TRBV23-1 combines with J gene TRBJ2-5; TCRdb's assignment of TRBD2 cannot be checked, as there is no DNA. TRBV23-1 is recorded as an ORF, its role being uncertain. This CDR3 is built from 14 residues. The CDR3 loop is CASSQSPAEETQYF.

The V call is TRBV30, the J call TRBJ2-1; the D call from TCRdb, TRBD2, cannot be confirmed without DNA. The V gene's germline CDR1 is GTSNPN and CDR2 SVGIG (reference sequence). The CDR3 sequence is 13 residues long. This CDR3 reads CAWSRLGPGEQFF. The full variable domain, completed using reference TRBV30 and TRBJ2-1, is SQTIHQWPATLVQPVGSPLSLECTVEGTSNPNLYWYRQAAGRGLQLLFYSVGIGQISSEVPQNLSASRPQDRQFILSSKKLLLSDSGFYLCAWSRLGPGEQFFGPGTRLTVL.

The rearrangement links TRBV20-1 to TRBJ1-4; TCRdb's D call of TRBD1 is untestable without DNA. The germline V gene encodes CDR1 DFQATT and CDR2 SNEGSKA (reference sequence). This CDR3 is built from 11 residues. CDR3 in amino acids: CSAGPNEKLFF.

The chain carries TRBV3-1 and TRBJ2-1; TCRdb's D call of TRBD2 is untestable without DNA. From germline, CDR1 is LGHDT and CDR2 YNNKEL (reference sequence). The CDR3 runs to 13 residues. The chain's CDR3 is CASSRTLAYEQFF.

The V gene is TRBV2, the J gene TRBJ1-6. The CDR3 is made up of 14 amino acids. From germline, CDR1 is SNHLY and CDR2 FYNNEI. The CDR3 spells CASSPALVGSPLHF. The complete variable domain, with remaining parts taken from reference TRBV2 and TRBJ1-6, reads EPEVTQTPSHQVTQMGQEVILRCVPISNHLYFYWYRQILGQKVEFLVSFYNNEISEKSEIFDDQFSVERPDGSNFTLKIRSTKLEDSAMYFCASSPALVGSPLHFGNGTRLTVT.